Below, 24 T cell receptor beta chains from the same sample are listed, as sequenced in a study of cytomegalovirus exposure and HLA in healthy donors. Vbeta (60) and Jbeta (13) primers were used in the PCR. Produced via immunoSEQ multiplex PCR; TCRdb's table is partial and in-frame only. The table shows about 140,000 clones, with approximately 87% occurring only once. The sample comprised PBMCs. The source is a man in his forties or fifties in good health and CMV-seronegative.

The chain uses TRBV11-2 and TRBJ1-2; maybe TRBD1 (6 bases). The germline V gene has CDR1 SGHAT and CDR2 FQNNGV. Trimming left V 2 bases short and J 1 base short, with 17 bases between. This CDR3 is built from 17 residues. CDR3 protein: CASSLFTGQSLNYGYTF. In DNA, the CDR3 is TGTGCCAGCAGCTTATTTACAGGGCAGTCACTTAACTATGGCTACACCTTC.

J is TRBJ2-7 and V is TRBV5-6; a possible D gene is TRBD2 (5 bases). CDR1 SGHDT and CDR2 YYEEEE come from the germline V gene. Trimming cost V 0 bases and J 1 base, with 14 bases left between them. The CDR3 runs to 16 residues. The CDR3 protein is CASSLAISGGSYEQYF. The DNA of the CDR3 is TGTGCCAGCAGCTTGGCCATCAGCGGAGGTTCCTACGAGCAGTACTTC.

In DNA form, the CDR3 reads TGCGCCAGCAGCTCGGGACTAGCGGGAGTAATGACCTACAATGAGCAGTTCTTC. Its translation: CASSSGLAGVMTYNEQFF. The chain carries TRBV5-1 and TRBJ2-1; 14 bases match TRBD2. The CDR3 loop spans 18 amino acids. Trimming at V came to 3 bases and at J to 2 bases, leaving 7 bases not matched to a gene. From germline, CDR1 is SGHRS and CDR2 YFSETQ.

The genes are TRBV19 and TRBJ2-3; D unresolved. Trimming shortened V by 5 bases and J by 2 bases, and 11 bases separated the two germline ends. Germline lookup yields CDR1 LNHDA and CDR2 SQIVND (reference sequence). CDR3 length: 14 residues. The chain's CDR3 is CASSPERSTDTQYF. DNA for the CDR3: TGTGCCAGTAGTCCTGAGAGATCCACAGATACGCAGTATTTT.

This clone was recorded a few times. The rearrangement joins TRBV18 to TRBJ1-1, with 7 bases aligning to TRBD1. The CDR3 covers 12 residues. The J segment lost 7 bases and the V segment lost 4 bases, leaving 3 bases of the junction unmatched. CDR1 and CDR2 from the germline V gene are KGHSH and LQKENI. The CDR3 spells CASSRQGGEAFF. Here the CDR3 DNA reads TGTGCCAGCTCACGACAGGGTGGTGAAGCTTTCTTT. Using reference TRBV18 and TRBJ1-1 for the parts outside the CDR3, the full variable domain is NAGVMQNPRHLVRRRGQEARLRCSPMKGHSHVYWYRQLPEEGLKFMVYLQKENIIDESGMPKERFSAEFPKEGPSILRIQQVVRGDSAAYFCASSRQGGEAFFGQGTRLTVV.

This chain uses TRBV7-3 with TRBJ2-3; the match to TRBD2 covers 8 bases. Germline loops: CDR1 SGHTA, CDR2 FQGTGA. The CDR3 length is 14 residues. V shed 0 bases, J shed 4 bases, and the junction held 0 bases outside the gene matches. The CDR3 DNA reads as TGTGCCAGCAGCTTAACGGGACTAGCAGATACGCAGTATTTT. This encodes CASSLTGLADTQYF.

Concerning this clone: Other nucleotide sequences in the sample specify the same CDR3. The chain joins TRBV5-1 to TRBJ2-5; 8 nucleotides agree with TRBD2. The CDR3 has 16 residues. V lost 2 bases and J lost 3; bases outside the gene matches: 9. Germline V lookup: CDR1 SGHRS, CDR2 YFSETQ. CDR3 protein: CASSFQASGREETQYF. The CDR3 region has the DNA TGCGCCAGCAGCTTCCAGGCTAGCGGGCGCGAAGAGACCCAGTACTTC.

This chain joins TRBV27 and TRBJ2-7, with D maybe TRBD2 (5 bases). CDR1 is MNHEY, CDR2 SMNVEV, per germline (reference sequence). There are 14 residues in the CDR3. Trimming removed 6 bases from V and 3 bases from J, with 15 bases in between. The DNA of the CDR3 is TGTGCCAGCAGCCCCTGGGGAGATCACTACGAGCAGTACTTC. It translates to CASSPWGDHYEQYF.

V gene TRBV7-9 combines with J gene TRBJ1-4, with D possibly being TRBD1 (5 bases). From germline, CDR1 is SEHNR and CDR2 FQNEAQ (reference sequence). Trimming stripped 1 base from V and 14 bases from J, with 14 bases between. This CDR3 has 13 residues. The CDR3 reads CASSLGGQGGLFF. CDR3 sequence (DNA): TGTGCCAGCAGCTTAGGAGGTCAGGGAGGCCTGTTTTTT.

CDR3 nucleotides: TGTGCCAGCAGTTACGCAGGGGGCAATGAGCAGTTCTTC. It specifies CASSYAGGNEQFF. V and J are TRBV6-5 and TRBJ2-1; 7 bases are shared with TRBD1. CDR1 is MNHEY, CDR2 SVGAGI, per germline. The CDR3 runs to 13 residues. J was trimmed by 6 bases and V by 2 bases; bases with no gene match: 1.

The rearrangement links TRBV11-2 to TRBJ2-1; 8 bases line up with TRBD2. The CDR3 is 14 residues long. Germline trimming cut 6 bases from V and 5 bases from J; bases unmatched to any gene: 6. From germline, CDR1 is SGHAT and CDR2 FQNNGV. In nucleotides, the CDR3 is TGTGCCAGCAGTCTGTACGGGAGGGACAATGAGCAGTTCTTC. As protein: CASSLYGRDNEQFF.

This clone appeared once. The rearrangement links TRBV6-5 to TRBJ2-2; D possibly corresponds to TRBD2 (5 bases). Germline V lookup: CDR1 MNHEY, CDR2 SVGAGI. V lost 2 bases and J 3 bases, leaving 7 bases between the germline ends. The CDR3 is made up of 14 amino acids. CDR3: CASSYGEHTGELFF. The CDR3 DNA reads TGTGCCAGCAGTTACGGGGAGCACACCGGGGAGCTGTTTTTT.

This clone has more than one count but fewer than ten. V gene TRBV29-1 combines with J gene TRBJ2-7; the match to TRBD2 covers 11 bases. After removal of 7 bases from V and 6 bases from J, the junction contained 8 bases not matched to a gene. The length of the CDR3 is 13 residues. The germline CDR1 and CDR2 sequences are SQVTM and ANQGSEA. The chain's CDR3 is CSARIAGGIEQYF. CDR3 DNA: TGCAGCGCCCGGATAGCGGGGGGGATCGAGCAGTACTTC.

This clone turned up a few times. This chain joins TRBV29-1 and TRBJ2-1; D may be TRBD2 (6 bases). V lost 7 bases, J lost 3 bases, and 10 bases lay in between. The length of the CDR3 is 12 residues. Germline CDR1 is SQVTM and CDR2 is ANQGSEA. CDR3 sequence: CSAGDGYNEQFF. The CDR3 DNA is TGCAGCGCGGGAGACGGCTACAATGAGCAGTTCTTC.

The chain joins TRBV10-3 to TRBJ2-2, with D unclear. Trimming pared 0 bases from V and 4 bases from J, leaving 9 bases between. This CDR3 has 15 residues. CDR1 ENHRY and CDR2 SYGVKD come from the germline V gene. The CDR3 sequence is CAISESIGFTGELFF. CDR3 nucleotide sequence: TGTGCCATCAGTGAGTCGATTGGCTTCACCGGGGAGCTGTTTTTT.

The V and J genes are TRBV5-4 and TRBJ1-5; no definite D call. CDR3 length equals 14 residues. The V gene's germline CDR1 is SGHNT and CDR2 YYREEE (reference sequence). V dropped 1 base and J dropped 3 bases, with 8 bases sitting between them. In DNA, the CDR3 is TGTGCCAGCAGCTTGTTCAATTCCAATCAGCCCCAGCATTTT. It translates to CASSLFNSNQPQHF.

This chain links TRBV7-6 with TRBJ2-3; no clear D. Germline V gives CDR1 SGHVS, CDR2 FNYEAQ. The CDR3 extends over 15 amino acids. Deletions cut 1 base from V and 1 base from J, with 9 bases between. The CDR3 spells CASSLDGGGTDTQYF. In nucleotides, the CDR3 is TGTGCCAGCAGCTTAGATGGCGGAGGCACAGATACGCAGTATTTT.

This chain uses TRBV4-1 with TRBJ1-5; a possible D gene is TRBD1 (5 bases). Germline V gives CDR1 MGHRA, CDR2 YSYEKL. The CDR3 length is 16 residues. V was cut by 4 bases and J by 9 bases, with 22 bases left in between. CDR3 sequence: CASSLRLGGAEGPQHF. CDR3 DNA sequence: TGCGCCAGCAGCCTAAGATTGGGAGGGGCGGAGGGGCCCCAGCATTTT.

A few counts support this clone. The chain carries TRBV5-1 and TRBJ2-1; TRBD1 agrees at 8 bases. V lost 1 base and J lost 4; bases outside the gene matches: 10. This CDR3 is built from 17 residues. Germline V gene lookup returns CDR1 SGHRS and CDR2 YFSETQ. CDR3 residues: CASSLIFRGPLYNEQFF. For the CDR3, the DNA is TGCGCCAGCAGCTTGATCTTCAGGGGGCCGCTATACAATGAGCAGTTCTTC.

The CDR3 loop reads CASSVGRTNGYTF. DNA of the CDR3: TGTGCCAGCAGTGTAGGTCGGACAAATGGCTACACCTTC. This chain joins TRBV28 and TRBJ1-2; possibly TRBD1 for D (5 bases). CDR3 length equals 13 residues. Germline lookup yields CDR1 MDHEN and CDR2 SYDVKM. V gave up 5 bases and J gave up 6 bases, with 13 bases separating them.

This rearrangement joins TRBV5-6 to TRBJ2-5; 12 positions match TRBD1. Germline CDR1 and CDR2: SGHDT and YYEEEE. The CDR3 loop spans 15 amino acids. V was pared by 6 bases and J by 3 bases, with 6 bases of the junction left unmatched. The CDR3 sequence: CASTAGTGGKETQYF. CDR3 in DNA: TGTGCCAGCACGGCGGGGACAGGGGGCAAAGAGACCCAGTACTTC.

This clone is a singleton in its sample. The chain links TRBV6-1 to TRBJ2-1, with D possibly being TRBD2 (6 bases). Deletions cut 1 base from V and 8 bases from J, with 9 bases between. CDR3 size: 13 residues. CDR1 and CDR2 (germline): MNHNS, SASEGT. The CDR3 sequence is CASSEGLAYEQFF. The CDR3 DNA reads TGTGCCAGCAGTGAAGGGCTAGCGTATGAGCAGTTCTTC.

The table lists this clone with a few counts. CDR3 DNA sequence: TGCGCCAGCAGCTTGGGACAGCCCCAGGGGAACACCATATATTTT. Protein sequence: CASSLGQPQGNTIYF. The chain couples TRBV5-1 to TRBJ1-3; D is perhaps TRBD1 (6 bases). The germline V gene encodes CDR1 SGHRS and CDR2 YFSETQ. Between the trimmed V and J ends, which lost 0 bases and 7 bases, there was a span of 14 bases. The CDR3 is 15 residues long. The full variable domain, its missing parts supplied by reference TRBV5-1 and TRBJ1-3, is KAGVTQTPRYLIKTRGQQVTLSCSPISGHRSVSWYQQTPGQGLQFLFEYFSETQRNKGNFPGRFSGRQFSNSRSEMNVSTLELGDSALYLCASSLGQPQGNTIYFGEGSWLTVV.

A remark on this clone: Sequence at one end of the junction differs from germline and may be a read error. This rearrangement joins TRBV7-9 to TRBJ1-2; 8 bases agree with TRBD1. Germline loops: CDR1 SEHNR, CDR2 FQNEAQ (reference sequence). This CDR3 region has 13 residues. In DNA form, the CDR3 reads TGTTCCAGCAGTGGCCAGGGGGCGGGAGGCTACACCTTC. Its protein product is CSSSGQGAGGYTF.